Here is one TCR beta chain with its context. Its antigen is not known. Naive CD8 cells were CD45RO-negative, positively selected for CCR7, excluding terminally differentiated effector memory CD45RA+ cells. CDR1 and CDR2 (germline): SQVTM, ANQGSEA. The CDR3 loop spans 14 amino acids. Trimming removed 5 bases at V and 4 bases at J, with 14 bases between. The record originates from a study of shared clonotypes between healthy human individuals. Study-wide points: Measured sharing among donors was expected to vary with sequencing depth.

Sequencing was performed with immunoSEQ multiplex PCR; in TCRdb, only in-frame clones are kept and a portion is missing. This sample has 1.5 million to 2.5 million clones; about 95% occur once, and the top ten carry approximately 1.2%. The sequence derives from a man younger than 35 in good health. The chain recombines TRBV29-1 with TRBJ1-4; tentative D call: TRBD1 (5 bases). The sequenced material came from naive CD8+ T cells sorted from blood. The CDR3 protein is CSVTRAGHNEKLFF. The CDR3 DNA follows: TGCAGCGTTACCCGGGCAGGGCATAATGAAAAACTGTTTTTT. The full variable domain, rest sourced from reference TRBV29-1 and TRBJ1-4, is SAVISQKPSRDICQRGTSLTIQCQVDSQVTMMFWYRQQPGQSLTLIATANQGSEATYESGFVIDKFPISRPNLTFSTLTVSNMSPEDSSIYLCSVTRAGHNEKLFFGSGTQLSVL.